A single sample gave rise to the 13 T cell receptor beta chains below, sequenced in a study of CD8 T cells in ankylosing spondylitis. From the 5' RACE reads, TCRdb called clonotypes with MiXCR, one entry per CDR3 protein. The table lists approximately 260,000 distinct CDR3 sequences, 8.6% of them singletons. The specimen sequenced was blood, either unsorted or a sorted T cell fraction (not recorded which). The origin of the receptors is a male donor with ankylosing spondylitis or in good health (not recorded which).

The V gene is TRBV7-9, the J gene TRBJ1-1, with D maybe TRBD1 (5 bases). V lost 5 bases to trimming and J lost 1 base, with 11 bases between them. Germline lookup yields CDR1 SEHNR and CDR2 FQNEAQ (reference sequence). The CDR3 covers 14 residues. The CDR3 here is CASSTSGQNTEAFF. In DNA form, the CDR3 reads TGTGCCAGCAGCACAAGCGGACAGAACACTGAAGCTTTCTTT.

This clonotype has at least ten counts. The chain couples TRBV9 to TRBJ2-5; D perhaps matches TRBD1 (6 bases). Looked up from germline, CDR1 is SGDLS and CDR2 is YYNGEE. The CDR3 is 14 amino acids. The V end was cut by 0 bases, the J end by 3 bases, with 9 bases between. The CDR3 here is CASSVAPGEETQYF. The CDR3 coding sequence is TGTGCCAGCAGCGTAGCTCCAGGGGAAGAGACCCAGTACTTC. Drawing the rest from reference TRBV9 and TRBJ2-5, the complete variable domain is DSGVTQTPKHLITATGQRVTLRCSPRSGDLSVYWYQQSLDQGLQFLIQYYNGEERAKGNILERFSAQQFPDLHSELNLSSLELGDSALYFCASSVAPGEETQYFGPGTRLLVL.

This clonotype was detected ten times or more. The genes are TRBV21-1 and TRBJ2-1. TRBV21-1 is a pseudogene locus. CDR3 size: 14 residues. CDR3: CASSKPRPTNEQFF. The CDR3 nucleotides are TGTGCCAGCAGCAAACCTAGGCCAACAAATGAGCAGTTCTTC.

This clonotype was seen a handful of times. The chain links TRBV15 to TRBJ2-4, with D possibly matching TRBD2 (5 bases). Deletions cut 8 bases from V and 5 bases from J, with 16 bases between. The CDR3 spans 14 residues. CDR1 and CDR2 (germline): LNHNV, YYDKDF (reference sequence). CDR3 DNA: TGTGCCACCGAAGTGGGAGAGGGCGAAAACATTCAGTACTTC. Translated, it gives CATEVGEGENIQYF. Full variable domain (outside the CDR3, taken from reference TRBV15 and TRBJ2-4): DAMVIQNPRYQVTQFGKPVTLSCSQTLNHNVMYWYQQKSSQAPKLLFHYYDKDFNNEADTPDNFQSRRPNTSFCFLDIRSPGLGDTAMYLCATEVGEGENIQYFGAGTRLSVL.

In its sample, this clonotype was seen many times. This chain connects TRBV3-1 to TRBJ2-5; no clear D. This CDR3 has 15 residues. Trimming shortened V by 2 bases and J by 1 base, and 11 bases separated the two germline ends. In germline, CDR1 is LGHDT, CDR2 YNNKEL (reference sequence). The CDR3 here is CASSQMGYGQETQYF. In DNA form, the CDR3 reads TGTGCCAGCAGCCAAATGGGGTACGGCCAAGAGACCCAGTACTTC.

There are many counts of this clonotype. The chain uses TRBV4-3 and TRBJ2-1; D might be TRBD2 (6 bases). V gave up 0 bases and J gave up 8 bases, with 17 bases separating them. Germline V CDR1 and CDR2: LGHNA, YSLEER. This CDR3 spans 16 amino acids. CDR3 DNA: TGCGCCAGCAGCCAAGAGGGACTGAGGGGTCTCGATGAGCAGTTCTTC. Protein product: CASSQEGLRGLDEQFF.

This clonotype was observed a few times. The J gene is TRBJ2-1, the V gene TRBV9, with 11 bases lining up with TRBD2. Germline CDR1 and CDR2: SGDLS and YYNGEE. The CDR3 consists of 15 residues. Trimming removed 0 bases from V and 10 bases from J; junction bases left unmatched: 6. The CDR3 region is CASSVGGTSGREQFF. The CDR3 bases are TGTGCCAGCAGCGTAGGTGGGACTAGCGGACGAGAGCAGTTCTTC.

V usage is TRBV12-3 or TRBV12-4 and J usage is TRBJ2-3, with D possibly matching TRBD2 (6 bases). The CDR3 has 14 residues. Trimming left V 7 bases short and J 3 bases short, with 14 bases between. The CDR3 DNA reads TGTGCCAGCACCCATTGGGGGGATACAGATACGCAGTATTTT. Its translation is CASTHWGDTDTQYF.

The chain links TRBV29-1 to TRBJ1-2; 9 positions agree with TRBD1. The germline gives CDR1 SQVTM, CDR2 ANQGSEA. With V trimmed by 6 bases and J by 4 bases, 9 bases remained unmatched. The CDR3 is made up of 14 amino acids. The CDR3 nucleotides read TGCAGCGTCTCCAGGGGACAGGGAGGCTATGGCTACACCTTC. Its translation: CSVSRGQGGYGYTF.

This clonotype occurred a few times. The chain has TRBV7-2 and TRBJ1-2; TRBD1 matches 10 bases. V shed 6 bases, J shed 8 bases, and the junction held 9 bases outside the gene matches. Germline V gene sequence: CDR1 SGHTA, CDR2 FQGNSA. This CDR3 is built from 14 residues. The CDR3 DNA reads TGTGCCAGCAGGATGACAGGGGGCGCGGGGGGCTACACCTTC. It translates to CASRMTGGAGGYTF.

This clonotype showed up many times. The chain has TRBV7-6 and TRBJ1-1; D is ambiguous. This CDR3 comprises 15 residues. The ends were cut back, 1 base at V and 4 bases at J, with 13 bases in the middle. Germline lookup yields CDR1 SGHVS and CDR2 FNYEAQ. The CDR3 DNA reads as TGTGCCAGCAGCTTAGGAGAATCGGGATTCACTGAAGCTTTCTTT. Its translation is CASSLGESGFTEAFF.

This clonotype was detected many times. The chain has TRBV6-2 or TRBV6-3 and TRBJ1-2; tentative D call: TRBD1 (6 bases). The CDR3 is made up of 11 amino acids. V was trimmed by 11 bases and J by 2 bases, leaving 9 bases between them. From germline, CDR1 is MNHEY and CDR2 SVGEGT. The CDR3 bases are TGTGCCGGGACAATCAACTATGGCTACACCTTC. Protein sequence: CAGTINYGYTF.

This clonotype occurred many times. The chain employs TRBV5-5 and TRBJ2-2; maybe TRBD2 (5 bases). V was trimmed by 1 base and J by 6 bases, leaving 13 bases between them. The germline V gene has CDR1 SGHKS and CDR2 YYEKEE (reference sequence). CDR3 length equals 15 residues. The CDR3 DNA reads as TGTGCCAGCAGCTTGCAGATGCGGGCCCCCGGGGAGCTGTTTTTT. This translates into CASSLQMRAPGELFF.